These 27 T cell receptor beta chains were all obtained from the same sample, sequenced in a study of siplizumab effects on memory and regulatory T cells. The repertoire was sequenced with immunoSEQ multiplex PCR; TCRdb's copy has only in-frame clones and lacks some. Of about 100,000 clones in the sample, roughly 92% were seen once. Sequencing was performed on CD4+ T cells sorted from blood. The source of these receptors is a human donor in good health.

V is TRBV11-2 and J is TRBJ1-4; 7 bases align to TRBD1. Losses at the gene ends were 5 bases for V and 9 bases for J; bases not matched to a gene: 12. CDR1 and CDR2 (germline): SGHAT, FQNNGV. The CDR3 is 15 amino acids. This chain's CDR3 is CASSPGLDRSQKLFF. The CDR3 DNA is TGTGCCAGCAGCCCCGGGTTGGACAGGAGTCAAAAACTGTTTTTT.

V gene TRBV19 combines with J gene TRBJ2-2; 8 nucleotides line up with TRBD2. Germline V gene data show CDR1 as LNHDA and CDR2 as SQIVND (reference sequence). J gave up 4 bases and V 0 bases, and 10 bases lay outside the gene matches. This CDR3 is built from 18 residues. The DNA of the CDR3 is TGTGCCAGTAGTATAGATCAAGCGGGCCTAGCGGGCACCGGGGAGCTGTTTTTT. This translates into CASSIDQAGLAGTGELFF.

In DNA form, the CDR3 reads TGTGCCAGCAGTTTCCGGCTAGCGGGGCACTACGAGCAGTACTTC. It yields the protein CASSFRLAGHYEQYF. The rearrangement joins TRBV27 to TRBJ2-7, with 9 bases identical to TRBD2. J was trimmed by 3 bases and V by 3 bases; bases with no gene match: 6. This CDR3 spans 15 amino acids. CDR1 is MNHEY, CDR2 SMNVEV, per germline (reference sequence).

The rearrangement joins TRBV11-2 to TRBJ2-5; D possibly corresponds to TRBD2 (5 bases). This CDR3 has 14 residues. Germline V gene sequence: CDR1 SGHAT, CDR2 FQNNGV. Trimming shortened V by 5 bases and J by 1 base, and 11 bases separated the two germline ends. The CDR3 DNA follows: TGTGCCAGCAGCCCGACTGGGAGCCAAGAGACCCAGTACTTC. Translated: CASSPTGSQETQYF.

This clone appeared a single time. The rearrangement joins TRBV28 to TRBJ2-1, with D possibly matching TRBD1 (6 bases). V lost 2 bases, J lost 5 bases, and 13 bases lay in between. The CDR3 has 15 amino acids. Germline CDR1 is MDHEN and CDR2 is SYDVKM. The CDR3 loop reads CASSLAGQNNNEQFF. The DNA of the CDR3 is TGTGCCAGCAGTTTAGCCGGACAGAACAACAATGAGCAGTTCTTC.

V and J are TRBV11-2 and TRBJ2-1; D is ambiguous. Trimming removed 5 bases from V and 3 bases from J, with 14 bases in between. The V gene's germline CDR1 is SGHAT and CDR2 FQNNGV. This CDR3 has 15 amino acids. This CDR3 reads CASSPLPGNYNEQFF. The CDR3 DNA follows: TGTGCCAGCAGCCCCCTTCCCGGAAACTACAATGAGCAGTTCTTC.

This chain links TRBV9 with TRBJ2-5; D not certain. CDR3 length: 15 amino acids. Per the germline V gene, CDR1 is SGDLS and CDR2 is YYNGEE. V gave up 3 bases and J gave up 5 bases, with 17 bases separating them. CDR3 in amino acids: CASSAQSMTAETQYF. CDR3 DNA sequence: TGTGCCAGCAGCGCGCAATCCATGACTGCGGAGACCCAGTACTTC.

The gene calls are TRBV11-3 and TRBJ2-3, with TRBD2 matching over 7 bases. Germline V gene data show CDR1 as SGHNT and CDR2 as YENEEA. The V and J ends lost 1 base and 2 bases, in that order; junction bases with no gene match: 6. The CDR3 is 16 residues long. CDR3 amino acids: CASSLGGGTYTDTQYF. Written as DNA, the CDR3 is TGTGCCAGCAGCTTAGGCGGGGGTACATACACAGATACGCAGTATTTT.

This clone was found once. The chain carries TRBV7-9 and TRBJ1-5, with D hard to call. The CDR3 runs to 15 residues. CDR1 and CDR2 from the germline V gene are SEHNR and FQNEAQ (reference sequence). The V and J ends lost 4 bases and 3 bases respectively, with 13 bases between them. This chain's CDR3 is CASSSPDAVNQPQHF. CDR3 DNA: TGTGCCAGCAGCTCCCCCGATGCAGTCAATCAGCCCCAGCATTTT.

The chain combines TRBV5-8 with TRBJ1-4; D remains ambiguous. Looked up from germline, CDR1 is SGHTS and CDR2 is YDEGEE. V gave up 0 bases and J gave up 7 bases, with 10 bases separating them. The CDR3 length is 14 residues. The chain's CDR3 is CASSLGAGAEKLFF. The DNA of the CDR3 is TGTGCCAGCAGCTTGGGGGCAGGCGCTGAAAAACTGTTTTTT.

This sequence joins TRBV5-5 and TRBJ2-2; D ambiguous. The ends were cut back, 0 bases at V and 4 bases at J, with 4 bases in the middle. This CDR3 contains 13 residues. Germline V CDR1 and CDR2: SGHKS, YYEKEE (reference sequence). The CDR3 sequence is CASSLVATGELFF. CDR3 in DNA: TGTGCCAGCAGCTTGGTCGCCACCGGGGAGCTGTTTTTT.

This CDR3 is CASRKPVTYEQYF. The CDR3 DNA reads TGTGCCAGCAGGAAGCCTGTGACCTACGAGCAGTACTTC. The chain uses TRBV6-5 and TRBJ2-7; no reliable D call. From germline, CDR1 is MNHEY and CDR2 SVGAGI. Trimming shortened V by 6 bases and J by 2 bases, and 11 bases separated the two germline ends. This CDR3 is built from 13 residues.

Here the CDR3 reads CASSLDGTGGDQETQYF. CDR3 in DNA: TGTGCCAGCAGCTTGGATGGGACAGGGGGCGACCAAGAGACCCAGTACTTC. The chain recombines TRBV5-4 with TRBJ2-5; TRBD1 matches at 12 bases. CDR3 length equals 17 residues. V shed 0 bases, J shed 0 bases, and the junction held 3 bases outside the gene matches. Germline V gives CDR1 SGHNT, CDR2 YYREEE (reference sequence).

The gene calls are TRBV13 and TRBJ1-4; 11 nucleotides line up with TRBD1. Germline-derived CDR1 and CDR2 are PRHDT and FYEKMQ (reference sequence). This CDR3 region has 15 residues. After removal of 2 bases from V and 8 bases from J, the junction contained 4 bases not matched to a gene. CDR3 protein: CASSLRGTGGEKLFF. CDR3 DNA sequence: TGTGCCAGCAGCTTAAGAGGGACAGGGGGAGAAAAACTGTTTTTT.

V gene TRBV19 combines with J gene TRBJ1-6, with 10 bases matching TRBD1. This CDR3 region has 13 residues. Germline CDR1 LNHDA, CDR2 SQIVND (reference sequence). The ends lost 7 bases at V and 12 bases at J; junction bases unmatched: 6. The CDR3 loop reads CASNGDRGGPLHF. The CDR3 coding sequence is TGTGCCAGTAACGGGGACAGGGGTGGACCCCTCCACTTT.

V usage is TRBV29-1 and J usage is TRBJ1-1; the D gene is possibly TRBD1 (6 bases). CDR3 length: 13 residues. V lost 6 bases and J lost 1, with 12 bases in between. CDR1 SQVTM and CDR2 ANQGSEA come from the germline V gene. CDR3 in amino acids: CSVAVDRNTEAFF. In DNA, the CDR3 is TGCAGCGTGGCCGTGGACAGGAACACTGAAGCTTTCTTT.

The chain uses TRBV11-2 and TRBJ2-1; D remains unclear. With 5 bases removed from V and 8 bases from J, the gap between germline ends came to 19 bases. Germline assignment: CDR1 SGHAT and CDR2 FQNNGV. This CDR3 has 15 amino acids. CDR3 coding DNA: TGTGCCAGCAGCATCTCTCGGGTTAGATCGGATGAGCAGTTCTTC. This codes for CASSISRVRSDEQFF.

This clone was recorded once. The chain links TRBV5-1 to TRBJ2-3, with 7 bases matching TRBD1. This CDR3 has 12 amino acids. The germline gives CDR1 SGHRS, CDR2 YFSETQ. Trimming removed 4 bases from V and 14 bases from J; junction bases left unmatched: 10. The chain's CDR3 is CASSTGETPAYF. In nucleotides, the CDR3 is TGCGCCAGCAGCACAGGGGAGACCCCCGCGTATTTT.

V usage is TRBV30 and J usage is TRBJ2-1, with 8 bases fitting TRBD2. CDR1 is GTSNPN, CDR2 SVGIG, per germline (reference sequence). V was clipped by 0 bases and J by 4 bases; unmatched bases: 2. The CDR3 has 14 amino acids. CDR3 nucleotide sequence: TGTGCCTGGAGTGTCCCGGGAGGGTACAATGAGCAGTTCTTC. It is translated as CAWSVPGGYNEQFF.

This sequence joins TRBV28 and TRBJ2-6; D remains unclear. Trimming took 2 bases from V and 4 from J, leaving 9 bases between them. The CDR3 contains 15 residues. Germline V gives CDR1 MDHEN, CDR2 SYDVKM. CDR3 sequence: CASSLSHAGANVLTF. CDR3 in DNA: TGTGCCAGCAGTTTAAGTCATGCGGGGGCCAACGTCCTGACTTTC.

V usage is TRBV19 and J usage is TRBJ1-1; 7 bases are shared with TRBD1. Germline assignment: CDR1 LNHDA and CDR2 SQIVND (reference sequence). The CDR3 totals 14 residues. V was clipped by 5 bases and J by 5 bases; unmatched bases: 8. The CDR3 DNA reads as TGTGCCAGTAGTCTGGGCCTCAGGGGGACTGAAGCTTTCTTT. It translates to CASSLGLRGTEAFF. Full variable domain (outside the CDR3, taken from reference TRBV19 and TRBJ1-1): DGGITQSPKYLFRKEGQNVTLSCEQNLNHDAMYWYRQDPGQGLRLIYYSQIVNDFQKGDIAEGYSVSREKKESFPLTVTSAQKNPTAFYLCASSLGLRGTEAFFGQGTRLTVV.

The genes are TRBV18 and TRBJ2-6; TRBD1 agrees at 9 bases. V was pared by 6 bases and J by 2 bases, with 14 bases of the junction left unmatched. Germline V gene lookup returns CDR1 KGHSH and CDR2 LQKENI. The CDR3 consists of 19 residues. The CDR3 protein is CASSQMADRGKTGANVLTF. CDR3 nucleotide sequence: TGTGCCAGCTCCCAAATGGCAGACAGGGGGAAGACTGGGGCCAACGTCCTGACTTTC.

The rearrangement links TRBV5-4 to TRBJ1-4; 10 nucleotides line up with TRBD1. The ends lost 4 bases at V and 8 bases at J; junction bases unmatched: 14. CDR1 and CDR2 from the germline V gene are SGHNT and YYREEE (reference sequence). The CDR3 is 17 residues long. CDR3 nucleotides: TGTGCCAGCAGCCCGTTTGAGGGACAGGGGAGGAGGGAAAAACTGTTTTTT. Its protein product is CASSPFEGQGRREKLFF.

V gene TRBV27 combines with J gene TRBJ2-1, with D tentatively TRBD2 (6 bases). The CDR3 is 15 amino acids. Trimming left V 8 bases short and J 5 bases short, with 19 bases between. Germline V gene lookup returns CDR1 MNHEY and CDR2 SMNVEV (reference sequence). CDR3 coding DNA: TGTGCCAGCCAAGTCCTCTTCCGGAGGGACAATGAGCAGTTCTTC. Encoded protein: CASQVLFRRDNEQFF.

V and J are TRBV7-2 and TRBJ2-2; 7 bases map to TRBD1. Germline values: CDR1 SGHTA, CDR2 FQGNSA. This CDR3 is built from 16 residues. V was pared by 1 base and J by 5 bases, with 7 bases of the junction left unmatched. CDR3 protein: CASSLVGGASTGELFF. CDR3 sequence (DNA): TGTGCCAGCAGCTTAGTAGGGGGCGCAAGTACCGGGGAGCTGTTTTTT.

The rearrangement joins TRBV7-2 to TRBJ2-1; TRBD2 is a possible D gene (6 bases). CDR1 SGHTA and CDR2 FQGNSA come from the germline V gene. CDR3 length: 15 amino acids. Trimming left V 4 bases short and J 0 bases short, with 10 bases between. The CDR3 DNA reads as TGTGCCAGCAGCTCGGACTATAACTCCTACAATGAGCAGTTCTTC. This gives the protein CASSSDYNSYNEQFF.

The chain joins TRBV5-4 to TRBJ2-1; the match to TRBD1 covers 9 bases. This CDR3 comprises 15 residues. Germline CDR1 and CDR2: SGHNT and YYREEE (reference sequence). With V trimmed by 4 bases and J by 9 bases, 11 bases remained unmatched. The CDR3 nucleotides are TGTGCCAGCAGCCCACCGACAGGGGGTACGGCTGAGCAGTTCTTC. Translation gives CASSPPTGGTAEQFF.